Below are 21 T cell receptor beta chains sequenced from a single sample in a study of T cells in Graves' hyperthyroidism and ophthalmopathy. Amplification targeted TCR beta CDR3 regions from RNA transcripts. The study used the HTBI primer set for a first-round RT-PCR of the TCR CDR3. MiXCR, run by TCRdb on the multiplex PCR reads, gives a single entry per CDR3 protein. There are 450,000 to 600,000 distinct CDR3 sequences in the sample; less than 15% occur only once, and roughly 13% lies in the top ten. Sample: blood. These receptors were collected from a woman between 40 and 55 years old with Graves' hyperthyroidism.

This clonotype turned up a few times. The chain combines TRBV2 with TRBJ2-2; no clear D gene. The CDR3 covers 16 residues. The V end was cut by 4 bases, the J end by 1 base, with 13 bases between. Germline assignment: CDR1 SNHLY and CDR2 FYNNEI. CDR3 residues: CASSGKRPGNTGELFF. CDR3 DNA sequence: TGTGCCAGCAGTGGAAAAAGACCAGGGAACACCGGGGAGCTGTTTTTT.

The rearrangement uses TRBV6-5 and TRBJ2-2; D ambiguous. This CDR3 region has 11 residues. With 2 bases removed from V and 8 bases from J, the gap between germline ends came to 3 bases. Germline assignment: CDR1 MNHEY and CDR2 SVGAGI. The chain's CDR3 is CASSYGGELFF. The CDR3 bases are TGTGCCAGCAGTTACGGTGGGGAGCTGTTTTTT.

This clonotype was recorded many times. The rearrangement joins TRBV14 to TRBJ2-2, with D maybe TRBD1 (5 bases). V was trimmed by 4 bases and J by 2 bases, leaving 14 bases between them. Germline V gene data show CDR1 as SGHDN and CDR2 as FVKESK. This CDR3 is 16 amino acids long. The CDR3 reads CASSLVGVLNTGELFF. CDR3 sequence (DNA): TGTGCCAGCAGCCTAGTAGGGGTGCTAAACACCGGGGAGCTGTTTTTT.

There are a few counts of this clonotype. The CDR3 nucleotides are TGTGCCAGTAGTATGGGGCAGACCTACAATGAGCAGTTCTTC. Translating it yields CASSMGQTYNEQFF. The chain has TRBV19 and TRBJ2-1, with D possibly being TRBD1 (5 bases). V shed 3 bases and J shed 2 bases, with 8 bases lying between them. CDR1 and CDR2 (germline): LNHDA, SQIVND (reference sequence). The CDR3 contains 14 residues.

In this sample, this clonotype turned up many times. This rearrangement joins TRBV27 to TRBJ2-2, with D possibly called TRBD1 or TRBD2 (5 bases each). Germline V gives CDR1 MNHEY, CDR2 SMNVEV (reference sequence). The CDR3 is 15 amino acids. Trimming cost V 2 bases and J 0 bases, with 7 bases left between them. The CDR3 DNA reads TGTGCCAGCAGTTTAAAGGGACCGAACACCGGGGAGCTGTTTTTT. Translation: CASSLKGPNTGELFF.

There are many counts of this clonotype. J is TRBJ2-5 and V is TRBV2; TRBD2 matches 9 bases. V lost 1 base to trimming and J lost 5 bases; unmatched junction nucleotides: 5. From germline, CDR1 is SNHLY and CDR2 FYNNEI. This CDR3 has 15 residues. The CDR3 nucleotides read TGTGCCAGCAGTGAAGAGGGCGGGAGGGCTGAGACCCAGTACTTC. Residues: CASSEEGGRAETQYF. The variable domain in full, with the rest retrieved from reference TRBV2 and TRBJ2-5, is EPEVTQTPSHQVTQMGQEVILRCVPISNHLYFYWYRQILGQKVEFLVSFYNNEISEKSEIFDDQFSVERPDGSNFTLKIRSTKLEDSAMYFCASSEEGGRAETQYFGPGTRLLVL.

The chain is built from TRBV14 and TRBJ1-2; D is perhaps TRBD1 (6 bases). The germline V and J ends were trimmed by 0 bases and 3 bases, with 17 bases remaining between them. The CDR3 spans 17 residues. CDR1 and CDR2 (germline): SGHDN, FVKESK. CDR3 sequence (DNA): TGTGCCAGCAGCCAAGAGCGTAGCGAGCGGGGGCACTATGGCTACACCTTC. It is translated as CASSQERSERGHYGYTF.

This clonotype was recorded at least ten times. The CDR3 loop is CASSLLTGGRTEAFF. The CDR3 region has the DNA TGTGCCAGCAGTTTATTAACAGGGGGCCGAACTGAAGCTTTCTTT. This chain links TRBV28 with TRBJ1-1; 9 nucleotides agree with TRBD1. CDR1 and CDR2 from the germline V gene are MDHEN and SYDVKM. This CDR3 comprises 15 residues. Trimming at V came to 1 base and at J to 5 bases, leaving 5 bases not matched to a gene.

This clonotype was found a few times. CDR3 nucleotides: TGTGCCAGCTCAAGGGACTCCATGGAGACCCAGTACTTC. Residues: CASSRDSMETQYF. This chain uses TRBV18 with TRBJ2-5; TRBD2 might be the D (6 bases). In germline, CDR1 is KGHSH, CDR2 LQKENI. Trimming took 5 bases from V and 5 from J, leaving 12 bases between them. This CDR3 is built from 13 residues.

This clonotype was detected ten times or more. The rearrangement uses TRBV30 and TRBJ1-1, with unresolved D. The CDR3 has 13 residues. The ends were cut back, 0 bases at V and 1 base at J, with 6 bases in the middle. Germline lookup yields CDR1 GTSNPN and CDR2 SVGIG (reference sequence). The chain's CDR3 is CAWSVDKNTEAFF. CDR3 nucleotides: TGTGCCTGGAGTGTAGACAAGAACACTGAAGCTTTCTTT.

In its sample, this clonotype was seen many times. The J gene is TRBJ2-7, the V gene TRBV9, with D possibly matching TRBD2 (7 bases). The CDR3 loop spans 15 amino acids. CDR1 and CDR2 (germline): SGDLS, YYNGEE. The V gene lost 3 bases and the J gene lost 3 bases, with 16 bases spanning the gap. The CDR3 here is CASSEGGGPVYEQYF. The CDR3, as DNA: TGTGCCAGCAGCGAAGGGGGAGGGCCAGTCTACGAGCAGTACTTC.

This clonotype has ten or more counts. The chain couples TRBV20-1 to TRBJ1-1; no firm D call. This CDR3 region has 14 residues. V lost 0 bases and J lost 1, with 9 bases in between. Germline CDR1 reads DFQATT; CDR2 reads SNEGSKA (reference sequence). CDR3 sequence reads: CSAREWPANTEAFF. As DNA, the CDR3 is TGCAGTGCTAGAGAATGGCCCGCGAACACTGAAGCTTTCTTT.

This clonotype has at least ten counts. CDR3 protein: CASSLFWGVRFTEAFF. Here the CDR3 DNA reads TGCGCCAGCAGCTTGTTTTGGGGGGTCCGGTTCACTGAAGCTTTCTTT. The rearrangement joins TRBV5-1 to TRBJ1-1; perhaps TRBD1 as D (5 bases). Deletions cut 1 base from V and 4 bases from J, with 17 bases between. The CDR3 consists of 16 residues. Germline V gene data show CDR1 as SGHRS and CDR2 as YFSETQ.

DNA for the CDR3: TGCAGCGTTGACAGCCAAGAGACCCAGTACTTC. Amino acid sequence: CSVDSQETQYF. This chain links TRBV29-1 with TRBJ2-5, with D uncertain. Looked up from germline, CDR1 is SQVTM and CDR2 is ANQGSEA. The CDR3 consists of 11 residues. The ends were cut back, 3 bases at V and 1 base at J, with 3 bases in the middle.

This clonotype was counted only a few times. In nucleotides, the CDR3 is TGTGCCAGCAGTGAACAGTGGACAGCCTCCTACGAGCAGTACTTC. Protein product: CASSEQWTASYEQYF. The chain links TRBV6-1 to TRBJ2-7, with D tentatively TRBD1 (6 bases). Trimming shortened V by 2 bases and J by 0 bases, and 11 bases separated the two germline ends. Germline V gives CDR1 MNHNS, CDR2 SASEGT. The CDR3 runs 15 residues.

The V gene is TRBV27, the J gene TRBJ1-1; 9 positions match TRBD1. The V gene's germline CDR1 is MNHEY and CDR2 SMNVEV (reference sequence). J lost 3 bases, V lost 0 bases, and 11 bases had no gene match. This CDR3 region has 18 residues. CDR3 sequence (DNA): TGTGCCAGCAGTTTATCCGGAGACGGGACAGGGAGAGACACTGAAGCTTTCTTT. It codes for CASSLSGDGTGRDTEAFF.

This clonotype was recorded at least ten times. The V and J genes are TRBV7-9 and TRBJ2-1; D remains ambiguous. The CDR3 has 12 amino acids. Germline CDR1 is SEHNR and CDR2 is FQNEAQ (reference sequence). The ends were cut back, 5 bases at V and 2 bases at J, with 4 bases in the middle. CDR3 in amino acids: CASSPTYNEQFF. The CDR3 nucleotides are TGTGCCAGCAGCCCGACCTACAATGAGCAGTTCTTC. Variable domain in full (rest from reference TRBV7-9 and TRBJ2-1): DTGVSQNPRHKITKRGQNVTFRCDPISEHNRLYWYRQTLGQGPEFLTYFQNEAQLEKSRLLSDRFSAERPKGSFSTLEIQRTEQGDSAMYLCASSPTYNEQFFGPGTRLTVL.

This chain uses TRBV5-5 with TRBJ2-3; 8 bases are a match to TRBD1. There are 16 residues in the CDR3. CDR1 is SGHKS, CDR2 YYEKEE, per germline (reference sequence). V shed 4 bases and J 3 bases; nucleotides not matched to a gene: 10. The CDR3 DNA sequence: TGTGCCAGCAGCCCCGGACAGGGCGGTAGGACAGATACGCAGTATTTT. This sequence encodes CASSPGQGGRTDTQYF. The full variable domain, in which reference TRBV5-5 and TRBJ2-3 provide the parts outside the CDR3, is DAGVTQSPTHLIKTRGQQVTLRCSPISGHKSVSWYQQVLGQGPQFIFQYYEKEERGRGNFPDRFSARQFPNYSSELNVNALLLGDSALYLCASSPGQGGRTDTQYFGPGTRLTVL.

The chain has TRBV6-2 or TRBV6-3 and TRBJ1-1, with 8 nucleotides matching TRBD1. The CDR3 spans 17 residues. The germline V gene encodes CDR1 MNHEY and CDR2 SVGEGT. V lost 7 bases, J lost 0 bases, and 13 bases stayed unmatched. CDR3 coding DNA: TGTGCCAGCAACGCCCGGTGGACAGGGAACATGAACACTGAAGCTTTCTTT. This gives the protein CASNARWTGNMNTEAFF.

This clonotype was seen ten or more times. The genes are TRBV5-5 and TRBJ2-7, with D possibly being TRBD2 (5 bases). Trimming left V 3 bases short and J 6 bases short, with 13 bases between. Per germline, CDR1 SGHKS and CDR2 YYEKEE (reference sequence). There are 13 residues in the CDR3. CDR3 DNA: TGTGCCAGCAGCTGGAACAGAGGAGGCGAGCAGTACTTC. Amino acid sequence: CASSWNRGGEQYF.

This clonotype was detected ten times or more. The V gene is TRBV5-1, the J gene TRBJ1-1; D is unresolved. The CDR3 loop spans 14 amino acids. Germline lookup yields CDR1 SGHRS and CDR2 YFSETQ. The V and J ends lost 0 bases and 1 base respectively, with 7 bases between them. The DNA of the CDR3 is TGCGCCAGCAGCTTGGTCCCAGAGAACACTGAAGCTTTCTTT. Protein: CASSLVPENTEAFF. The variable domain in full, with the rest retrieved from reference TRBV5-1 and TRBJ1-1, is KAGVTQTPRYLIKTRGQQVTLSCSPISGHRSVSWYQQTPGQGLQFLFEYFSETQRNKGNFPGRFSGRQFSNSRSEMNVSTLELGDSALYLCASSLVPENTEAFFGQGTRLTVV.